This passage covers 16 T cell receptor beta chains from one sample sequenced in a study of blood T cell repertoires in COVID-19. The assay was immunoSEQ multiplex PCR, and TCRdb's table has in-frame clones only and misses some. The repertoire includes more than 80,000 clones, 71% of them detected once, and approximately 0.9% sits in the top ten. Sample: peripheral blood. These TCRs come from a human donor with acute or convalescent COVID-19. The donor label of this sample is uncertain.

V usage is TRBV6-5 and J usage is TRBJ1-6, with 7 bases fitting TRBD1. Germline-derived CDR1 and CDR2 are MNHEY and SVGAGI. The J segment lost 8 bases and the V segment lost 7 bases, leaving 8 bases of the junction unmatched. The CDR3 is 14 amino acids. This CDR3 reads CASTRDRAYSPLHF. In DNA, the CDR3 is TGTGCCAGCACCCGAGACAGGGCATATTCACCCCTCCACTTT.

This clone was counted many times. The chain uses TRBV19 and TRBJ1-1, with 10 bases matching TRBD1. V was pared by 5 bases and J by 6 bases, with 6 bases of the junction left unmatched. The CDR3 covers 14 residues. Germline lookup yields CDR1 LNHDA and CDR2 SQIVND (reference sequence). CDR3 DNA sequence: TGTGCCAGTAGTCGGACAGGGGGAGATCCTGAAGCTTTCTTT. Translation gives CASSRTGGDPEAFF.

The chain is built from TRBV10-3 and TRBJ2-3; 7 bases are a match to TRBD1. The germline gives CDR1 ENHRY, CDR2 SYGVKD. V lost 6 bases and J lost 2; bases outside the gene matches: 11. The CDR3 is 16 amino acids. CDR3 loop: CAIRGVGQAFTDTQYF. CDR3 sequence (DNA): TGTGCCATCAGGGGAGTCGGACAGGCCTTCACAGATACGCAGTATTTT.

This clone showed up just a few times. J is TRBJ1-1 and V is TRBV7-9; D is unresolved. Trimming removed 0 bases at V and 4 bases at J, with 6 bases between. In germline, CDR1 is SEHNR, CDR2 FQNEAQ (reference sequence). The CDR3 spans 13 residues. CDR3 in DNA: TGTGCCAGCAGCTTAGCCAGTGGCACTGAAGCTTTCTTT. Translated, it gives CASSLASGTEAFF.

The V and J genes are TRBV6-1 and TRBJ1-2, with 7 bases fitting TRBD1. The CDR3 is 16 amino acids. CDR1 is MNHNS, CDR2 SASEGT, per germline. Germline trimming cut 0 bases from V and 1 base from J; bases unmatched to any gene: 5. In DNA form, the CDR3 reads TGTGCCAGCAGTGAAGCGCTCCAGGGGGGTAACTATGGCTACACCTTC. It specifies CASSEALQGGNYGYTF.

The genes are TRBV4-1 and TRBJ1-4; D remains unclear. V was shortened by 4 bases and J by 6 bases, with 18 bases between the two germline ends. The CDR3 spans 16 residues. The germline CDR1 and CDR2 sequences are MGHRA and YSYEKL. The CDR3 loop is CASSLTPEGFDEKLFF. DNA of the CDR3: TGCGCCAGCAGCCTAACTCCAGAGGGTTTTGATGAAAAACTGTTTTTT.

The V call is TRBV24-1, the J call TRBJ2-3, with 7 bases aligning to TRBD2. Losses at the gene ends were 7 bases for V and 6 bases for J; bases not matched to a gene: 9. The CDR3 runs to 14 residues. CDR1 and CDR2 (germline): KGHDR, SFDVKD. Here the CDR3 reads CATSGTTLVDTQYF. The CDR3 DNA sequence: TGTGCCACCAGCGGGACTACCCTGGTGGATACGCAGTATTTT.

The chain joins TRBV28 to TRBJ1-1; no firm D call. CDR1 is MDHEN and CDR2 is SYDVKM in the germline V gene. V lost 8 bases to trimming and J lost 3 bases, with 13 bases between them. The CDR3 length is 13 residues. CDR3 coding DNA: TGTGCCAGCGACGGCGGGGTTTACACTGAAGCTTTCTTT. This sequence encodes CASDGGVYTEAFF.

The chain links TRBV13 to TRBJ2-3; maybe TRBD2 (7 bases). The CDR3 totals 19 residues. The V gene lost 4 bases and the J gene lost 4 bases, with 27 bases spanning the gap. CDR1 and CDR2 (germline): PRHDT, FYEKMQ (reference sequence). In DNA, the CDR3 is TGTGCCAGCAGCTCAAAACCACTGGAGTGGGGGGGCCTTTCAGATACGCAGTATTTT. The encoded protein is CASSSKPLEWGGLSDTQYF. Full variable domain (remainder filled in from reference TRBV13 and TRBJ2-3): AAGVIQSPRHLIKEKRETATLKCYPIPRHDTVYWYQQGPGQDPQFLISFYEKMQSDKGSIPDRFSAQQFSDYHSELNMSSLELGDSALYFCASSSKPLEWGGLSDTQYFGPGTRLTVL.

The rearrangement joins TRBV19 to TRBJ2-4; the match to TRBD1 covers 8 bases. Germline loops: CDR1 LNHDA, CDR2 SQIVND (reference sequence). This CDR3 spans 19 amino acids. V lost 10 bases to trimming and J lost 0 bases; unmatched junction nucleotides: 20. The DNA for the CDR3 is TGTGCCACCGCTGCAGCCCCGGGACAGGCTTCAGAAGCCAAAAACATTCAGTACTTC. This encodes CATAAAPGQASEAKNIQYF.

This clone was found a few times. The chain carries TRBV4-1 and TRBJ1-3, with D hard to call. Trimming left V 3 bases short and J 1 base short, with 7 bases between. The CDR3 has 14 amino acids. Germline-derived CDR1 and CDR2 are MGHRA and YSYEKL. The CDR3 spells CASSHRVSGNTIYF. CDR3 sequence (DNA): TGCGCCAGCAGCCATCGGGTTTCTGGAAACACCATATATTTT.

The V and J genes are TRBV3-1 (or the pseudogene TRBV3-2) and TRBJ1-1, with TRBD1 matching over 7 bases. The CDR3 runs to 15 residues. The trim removed 4 bases at V and 3 bases at J, leaving 8 bases unmatched. The V gene's germline CDR1 is LGHDT and CDR2 YNNKEL (reference sequence). The CDR3 nucleotides read TGTGCCAGCAGCCGAGAAACAGGGGAGGACACTGAAGCTTTCTTT. The encoded protein is CASSRETGEDTEAFF.

This chain's CDR3 is CASIPLRGSTDTQYF. CDR3 nucleotide sequence: TGTGCCAGCATTCCCCTCCGGGGGAGCACAGATACGCAGTATTTT. V is TRBV2 and J is TRBJ2-3; possibly TRBD2 for D (6 bases). Between the trimmed V and J ends, which lost 7 bases and 0 bases, there was a span of 14 bases. This CDR3 is built from 15 residues. Germline lookup yields CDR1 SNHLY and CDR2 FYNNEI.

This chain joins TRBV5-1 and TRBJ2-5; D perhaps matches TRBD1 (6 bases). Trimming shortened V by 4 bases and J by 3 bases, and 16 bases separated the two germline ends. The CDR3 consists of 15 residues. The germline gives CDR1 SGHRS, CDR2 YFSETQ. In DNA, the CDR3 is TGCGCCAGCAGCACTACCCCAGGGGCTGAAGAGACCCAGTACTTC. Encoded protein: CASSTTPGAEETQYF. Full variable domain (rest looked up from reference TRBV5-1 and TRBJ2-5): KAGVTQTPRYLIKTRGQQVTLSCSPISGHRSVSWYQQTPGQGLQFLFEYFSETQRNKGNFPGRFSGRQFSNSRSEMNVSTLELGDSALYLCASSTTPGAEETQYFGPGTRLLVL.

The table lists this clone with a few counts. The chain carries TRBV2 and TRBJ1-1, with 8 bases matching TRBD1. Germline CDR1 and CDR2: SNHLY and FYNNEI. V shed 8 bases and J 4 bases; nucleotides not matched to a gene: 12. The CDR3 spans 15 residues. For the CDR3, the DNA is TGTGCCAGCCTTCCTACCAGGGGGCCTACCACTGAAGCTTTCTTT. Translated: CASLPTRGPTTEAFF.

This clone was seen only a few times. The rearrangement uses TRBV5-5 and TRBJ1-6; 10 bases agree with TRBD1. The CDR3 sequence is 14 residues long. Germline V CDR1 and CDR2: SGHKS, YYEKEE (reference sequence). J was trimmed by 9 bases and V by 7 bases; bases with no gene match: 7. The CDR3 DNA is TGTGCCAGCGCAGGAGACAGGGGGCTTTCACCCCTCCACTTT. Translation gives CASAGDRGLSPLHF.